This TCR beta chain was identified in a study of blood T cell repertoires in COVID-19. The overall study: Collection of acute and convalescent COVID-19 samples took place in the United States, Italy and Spain. From T cells, B-cell-depleted T cells, or PBMCs came the material, which was cDNA or gDNA.

Original handling: For nucleated cells, counts were estimated from reference gene primer amplification. Generated by immunoSEQ multiplex PCR, the TCRdb table keeps only in-frame clones and is missing some. D and trimming were read from the DNA, whereas the V and J calls and clone size are those reported in that table. The table shows about 150,000 clones, with approximately 86% occurring only once. The CDR3 totals 16 residues. The V and J ends lost 2 bases and 5 bases, in that order; junction bases with no gene match: 9. The germline gives CDR1 MGHRA, CDR2 YSYEKL. Sequenced material: PBMCs or T cells enriched from blood (not recorded which). The V and J genes are TRBV4-1 and TRBJ2-5; 9 bases fit TRBD2. This receptor was taken from a woman aged 40 to 50 who had recovered from COVID-19. The CDR3 DNA follows: TGCGCCAGCAGCCAAACCCTGGCGGGGGGGCCCGAGACCCAGTACTTC. Protein: CASSQTLAGGPETQYF.